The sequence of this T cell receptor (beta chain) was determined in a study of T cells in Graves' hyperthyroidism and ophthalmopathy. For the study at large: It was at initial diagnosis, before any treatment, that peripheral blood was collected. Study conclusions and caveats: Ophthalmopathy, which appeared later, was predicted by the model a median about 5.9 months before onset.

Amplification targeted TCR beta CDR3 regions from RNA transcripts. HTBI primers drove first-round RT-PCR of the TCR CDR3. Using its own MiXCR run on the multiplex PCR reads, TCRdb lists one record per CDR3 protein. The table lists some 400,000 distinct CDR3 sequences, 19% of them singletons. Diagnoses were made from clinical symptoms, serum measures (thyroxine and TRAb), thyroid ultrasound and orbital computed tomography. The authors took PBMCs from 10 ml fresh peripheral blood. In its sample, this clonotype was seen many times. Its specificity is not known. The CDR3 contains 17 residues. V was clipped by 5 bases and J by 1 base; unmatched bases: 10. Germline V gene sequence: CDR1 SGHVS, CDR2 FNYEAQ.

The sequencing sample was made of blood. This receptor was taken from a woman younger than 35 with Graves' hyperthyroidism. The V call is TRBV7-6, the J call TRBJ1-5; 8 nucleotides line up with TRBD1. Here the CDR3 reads CASSPRQGKESNQPQHF. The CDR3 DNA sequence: TGTGCCAGCAGCCCCCGACAGGGGAAGGAGAGCAATCAGCCCCAGCATTTT. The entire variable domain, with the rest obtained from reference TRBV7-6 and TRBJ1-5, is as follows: GAGVSQSPRYKVTKRGQDVALRCDPISGHVSLYWYRQALGQGPEFLTYFNYEAQQDKSGLPNDRFSAERPEGSISTLTIQRTEQRDSAMYRCASSPRQGKESNQPQHFGDGTRLSIL.